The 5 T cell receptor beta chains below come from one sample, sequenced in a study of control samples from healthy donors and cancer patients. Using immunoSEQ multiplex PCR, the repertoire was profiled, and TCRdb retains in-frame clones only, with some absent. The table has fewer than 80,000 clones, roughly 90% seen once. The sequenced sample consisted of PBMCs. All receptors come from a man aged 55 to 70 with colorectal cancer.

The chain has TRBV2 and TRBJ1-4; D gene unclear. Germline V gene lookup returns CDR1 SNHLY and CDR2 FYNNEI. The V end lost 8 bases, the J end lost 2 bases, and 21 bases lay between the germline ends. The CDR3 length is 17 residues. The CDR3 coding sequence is TGTGCCAGCGCGCCTCGACGGACCTCGGAGACTAATGAAAAACTGTTTTTT. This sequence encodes CASAPRRTSETNEKLFF.

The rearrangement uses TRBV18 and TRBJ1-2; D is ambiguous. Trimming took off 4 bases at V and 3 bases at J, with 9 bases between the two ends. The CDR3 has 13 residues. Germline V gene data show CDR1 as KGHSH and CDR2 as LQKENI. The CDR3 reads CASSQDGYYGYTF. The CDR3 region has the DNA TGTGCCAGCTCACAGGACGGATACTATGGCTACACCTTC. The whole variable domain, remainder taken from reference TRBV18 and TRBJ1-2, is NAGVMQNPRHLVRRRGQEARLRCSPMKGHSHVYWYRQLPEEGLKFMVYLQKENIIDESGMPKERFSAEFPKEGPSILRIQQVVRGDSAAYFCASSQDGYYGYTFGSGTRLTVV.

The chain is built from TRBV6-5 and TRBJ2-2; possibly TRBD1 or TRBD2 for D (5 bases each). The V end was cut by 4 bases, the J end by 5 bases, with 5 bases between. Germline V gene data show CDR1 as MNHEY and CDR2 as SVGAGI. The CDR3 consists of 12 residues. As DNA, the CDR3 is TGTGCCAGCAGTTGGGGGACCGGGGAGCTGTTTTTT. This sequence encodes CASSWGTGELFF.

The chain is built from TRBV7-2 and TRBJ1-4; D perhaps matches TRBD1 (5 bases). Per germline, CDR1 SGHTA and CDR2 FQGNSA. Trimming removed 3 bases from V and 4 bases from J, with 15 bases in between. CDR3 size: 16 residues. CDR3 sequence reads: CASSFSGTVINEKLFF. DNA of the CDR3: TGTGCCAGCAGCTTCTCCGGGACGGTCATTAATGAAAAACTGTTTTTT.

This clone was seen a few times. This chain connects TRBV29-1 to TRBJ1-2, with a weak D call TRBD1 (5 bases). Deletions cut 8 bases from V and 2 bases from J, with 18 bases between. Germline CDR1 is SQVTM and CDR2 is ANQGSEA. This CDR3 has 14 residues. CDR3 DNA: TGCAGCACCGACGGGGGGGGTTTAAACTATGGCTACACCTTC. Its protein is CSTDGGGLNYGYTF.